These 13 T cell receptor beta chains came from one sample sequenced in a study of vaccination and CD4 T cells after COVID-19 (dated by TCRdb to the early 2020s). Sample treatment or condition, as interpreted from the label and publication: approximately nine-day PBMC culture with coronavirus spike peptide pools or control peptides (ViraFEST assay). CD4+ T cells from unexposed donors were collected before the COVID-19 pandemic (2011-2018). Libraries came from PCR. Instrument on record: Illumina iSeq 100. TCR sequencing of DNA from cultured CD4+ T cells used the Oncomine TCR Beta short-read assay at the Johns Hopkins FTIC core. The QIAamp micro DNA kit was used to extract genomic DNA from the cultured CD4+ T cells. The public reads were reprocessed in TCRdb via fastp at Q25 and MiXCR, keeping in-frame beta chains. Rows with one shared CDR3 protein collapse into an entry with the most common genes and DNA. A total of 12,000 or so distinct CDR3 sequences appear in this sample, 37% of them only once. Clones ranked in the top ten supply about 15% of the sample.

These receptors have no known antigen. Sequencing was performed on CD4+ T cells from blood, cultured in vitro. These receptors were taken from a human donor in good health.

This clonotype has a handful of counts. In nucleotides, the CDR3 is TGCAGTGCTAGAGAGAGCGGTTACGAGCAGTACTTC. The encoded protein is CSARESGYEQYF. The rearrangement joins TRBV20-1 to TRBJ2-7, with D perhaps TRBD2 (5 bases). Germline V gives CDR1 DFQATT, CDR2 SNEGSKA (reference sequence). The V end was cut by 0 bases, the J end by 4 bases, with 7 bases between. The CDR3 is 12 residues long.

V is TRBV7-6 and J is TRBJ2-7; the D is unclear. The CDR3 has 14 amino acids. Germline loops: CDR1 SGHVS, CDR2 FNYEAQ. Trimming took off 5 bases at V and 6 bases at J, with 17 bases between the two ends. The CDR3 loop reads CASSAGPLRVEQYF. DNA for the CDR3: TGTGCCAGCAGCGCAGGCCCCCTCCGGGTCGAGCAGTACTTC.

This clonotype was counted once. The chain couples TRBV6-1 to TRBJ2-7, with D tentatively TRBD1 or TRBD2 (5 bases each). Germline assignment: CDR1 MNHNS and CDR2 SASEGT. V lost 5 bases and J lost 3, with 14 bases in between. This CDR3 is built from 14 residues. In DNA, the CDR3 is TGTGCCAGCAGTCGTACAGGAGGAATCTACGAGCAGTACTTC. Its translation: CASSRTGGIYEQYF.

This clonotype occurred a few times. CDR3 sequence reads: CSARDNPGGADEQYF. The DNA of the CDR3 is TGCAGTGCTAGAGATAACCCGGGCGGGGCGGACGAGCAGTACTTC. The V gene is TRBV20-1, the J gene TRBJ2-7; D possibly corresponds to TRBD2 (6 bases). V was pared by 0 bases and J by 5 bases, with 17 bases between. CDR3 size: 15 residues. Germline CDR1 is DFQATT and CDR2 is SNEGSKA (reference sequence).

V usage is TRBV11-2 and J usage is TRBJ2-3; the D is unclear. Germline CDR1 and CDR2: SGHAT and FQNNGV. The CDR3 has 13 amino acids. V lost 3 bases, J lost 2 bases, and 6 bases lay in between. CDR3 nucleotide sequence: TGTGCCAGCAGCTTGGCAGACACAGATACGCAGTATTTT. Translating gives CASSLADTDTQYF.

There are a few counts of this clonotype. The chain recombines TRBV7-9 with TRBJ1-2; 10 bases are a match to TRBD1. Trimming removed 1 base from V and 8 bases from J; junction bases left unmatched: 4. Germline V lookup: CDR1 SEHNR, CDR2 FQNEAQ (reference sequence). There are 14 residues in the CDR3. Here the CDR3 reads CASSLEPGQGGYTF. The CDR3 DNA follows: TGTGCCAGCAGCTTAGAACCGGGACAGGGGGGCTACACCTTC.

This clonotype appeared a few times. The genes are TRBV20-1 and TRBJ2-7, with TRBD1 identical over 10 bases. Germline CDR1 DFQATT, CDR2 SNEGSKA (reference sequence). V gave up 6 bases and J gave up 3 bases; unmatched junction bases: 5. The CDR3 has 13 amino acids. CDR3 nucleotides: TGCAGTGCCCGGGGGACAGGGGACTACGAGCAGTACTTC. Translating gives CSARGTGDYEQYF.

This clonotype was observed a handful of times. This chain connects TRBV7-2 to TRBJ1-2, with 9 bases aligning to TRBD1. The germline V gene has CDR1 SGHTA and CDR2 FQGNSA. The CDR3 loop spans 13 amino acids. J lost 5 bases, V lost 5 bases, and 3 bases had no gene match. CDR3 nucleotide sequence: TGTGCCAGCAGCCGGGACAGGGCTTATGGCTACACCTTC. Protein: CASSRDRAYGYTF. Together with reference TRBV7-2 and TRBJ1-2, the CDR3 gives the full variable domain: GAGVSQSPSNKVTEKGKDVELRCDPISGHTALYWYRQSLGQGLEFLIYFQGNSAPDKSGLPSDRFSAERTGGSVSTLTIQRTQQEDSAVYLCASSRDRAYGYTFGSGTRLTVV.

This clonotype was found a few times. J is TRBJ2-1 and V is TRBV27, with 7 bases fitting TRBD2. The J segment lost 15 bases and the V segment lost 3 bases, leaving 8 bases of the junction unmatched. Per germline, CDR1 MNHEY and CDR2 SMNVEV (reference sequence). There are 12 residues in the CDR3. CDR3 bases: TGTGCCAGCAGTTTCCATAGCGGGTGGCTGTTCTTC. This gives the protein CASSFHSGWLFF.

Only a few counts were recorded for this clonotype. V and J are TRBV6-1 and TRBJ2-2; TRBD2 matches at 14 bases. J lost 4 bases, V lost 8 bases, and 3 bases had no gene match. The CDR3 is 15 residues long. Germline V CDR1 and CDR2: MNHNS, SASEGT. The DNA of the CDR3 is TGTGCCAGCCGGGGACTAGCGGGAGTCACCGGGGAGCTGTTTTTT. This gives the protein CASRGLAGVTGELFF.

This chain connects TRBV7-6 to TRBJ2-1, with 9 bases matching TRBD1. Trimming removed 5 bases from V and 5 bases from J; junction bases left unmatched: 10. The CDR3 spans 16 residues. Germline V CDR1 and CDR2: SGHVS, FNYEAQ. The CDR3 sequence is CASSRRQGGYDNEQFF. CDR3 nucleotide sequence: TGTGCCAGCAGCCGTCGACAGGGGGGCTACGACAATGAGCAGTTCTTC.

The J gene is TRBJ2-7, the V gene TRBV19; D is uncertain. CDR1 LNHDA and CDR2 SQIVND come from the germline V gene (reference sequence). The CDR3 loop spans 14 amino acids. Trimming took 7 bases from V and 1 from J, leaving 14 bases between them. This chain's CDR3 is CASNTTQDSYEQYF. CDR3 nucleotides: TGTGCCAGTAATACTACCCAGGATTCCTACGAGCAGTACTTC.

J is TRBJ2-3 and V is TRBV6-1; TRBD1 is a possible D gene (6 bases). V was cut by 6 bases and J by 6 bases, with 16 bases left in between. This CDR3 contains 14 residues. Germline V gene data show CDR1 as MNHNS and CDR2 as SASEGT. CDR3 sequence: CASRKWTAVDTQYF. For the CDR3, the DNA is TGTGCCAGCAGGAAGTGGACAGCCGTGGATACGCAGTATTTT.